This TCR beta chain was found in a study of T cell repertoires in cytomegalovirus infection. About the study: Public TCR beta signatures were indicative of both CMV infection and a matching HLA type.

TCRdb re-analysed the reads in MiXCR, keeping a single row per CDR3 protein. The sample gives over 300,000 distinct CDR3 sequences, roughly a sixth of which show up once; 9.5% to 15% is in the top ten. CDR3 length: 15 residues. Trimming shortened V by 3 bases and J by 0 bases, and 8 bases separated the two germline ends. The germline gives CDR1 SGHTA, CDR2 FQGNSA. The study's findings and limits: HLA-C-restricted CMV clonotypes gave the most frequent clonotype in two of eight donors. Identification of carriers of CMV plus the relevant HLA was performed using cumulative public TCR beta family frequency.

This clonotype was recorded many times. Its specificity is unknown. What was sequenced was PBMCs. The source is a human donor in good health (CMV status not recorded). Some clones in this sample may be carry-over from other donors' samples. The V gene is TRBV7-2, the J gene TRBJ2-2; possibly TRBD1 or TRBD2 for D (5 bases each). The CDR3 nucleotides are TGTGCCAGCAGCTTGGGGACCGCGAACACCGGGGAGCTGTTTTTT. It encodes CASSLGTANTGELFF.